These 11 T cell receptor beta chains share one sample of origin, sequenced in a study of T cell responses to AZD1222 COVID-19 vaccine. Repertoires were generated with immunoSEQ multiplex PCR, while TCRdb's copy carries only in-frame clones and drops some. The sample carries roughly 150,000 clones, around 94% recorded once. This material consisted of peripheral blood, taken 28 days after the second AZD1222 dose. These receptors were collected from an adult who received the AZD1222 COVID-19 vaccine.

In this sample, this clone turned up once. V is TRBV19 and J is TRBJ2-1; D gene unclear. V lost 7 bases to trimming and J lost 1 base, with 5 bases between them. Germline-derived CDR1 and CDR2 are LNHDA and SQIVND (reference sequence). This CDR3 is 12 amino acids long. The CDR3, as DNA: TGTGCCAGTACTCCTTCCTACAATGAGCAGTTCTTC. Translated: CASTPSYNEQFF.

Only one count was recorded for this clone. In nucleotides, the CDR3 is TGTGCCATCAGTCCAACAGGGGGCAATGGAAACATTCAGTACTTC. Protein: CAISPTGGNGNIQYF. This sequence joins TRBV10-3 and TRBJ2-4; TRBD1 matches at 9 bases. The CDR3 totals 15 residues. Germline trimming cut 5 bases from V and 6 bases from J; bases unmatched to any gene: 8. The germline gives CDR1 ENHRY, CDR2 SYGVKD.

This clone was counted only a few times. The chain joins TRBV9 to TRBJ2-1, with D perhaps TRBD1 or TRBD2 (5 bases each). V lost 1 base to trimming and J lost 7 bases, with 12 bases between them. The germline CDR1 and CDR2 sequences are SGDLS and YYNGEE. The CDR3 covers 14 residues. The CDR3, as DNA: TGTGCCAGCAGCGTATATCGGGACGAGAATGAGCAGTTCTTC. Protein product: CASSVYRDENEQFF. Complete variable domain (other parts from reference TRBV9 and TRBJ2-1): DSGVTQTPKHLITATGQRVTLRCSPRSGDLSVYWYQQSLDQGLQFLIQYYNGEERAKGNILERFSAQQFPDLHSELNLSSLELGDSALYFCASSVYRDENEQFFGPGTRLTVL.

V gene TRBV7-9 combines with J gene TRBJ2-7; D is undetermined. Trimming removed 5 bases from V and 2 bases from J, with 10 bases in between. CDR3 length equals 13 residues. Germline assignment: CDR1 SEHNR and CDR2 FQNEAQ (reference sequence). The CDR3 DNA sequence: TGTGCCAGCAGCCCCCCCCCTGCCTACGAGCAGTACTTC. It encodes CASSPPPAYEQYF.

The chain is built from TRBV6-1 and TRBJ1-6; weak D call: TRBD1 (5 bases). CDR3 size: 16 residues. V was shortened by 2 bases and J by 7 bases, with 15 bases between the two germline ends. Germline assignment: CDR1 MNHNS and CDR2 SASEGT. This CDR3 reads CASSELSTKGNSPLHF. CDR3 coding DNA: TGTGCCAGCAGTGAACTTTCAACGAAGGGGAATTCACCCCTCCACTTT.

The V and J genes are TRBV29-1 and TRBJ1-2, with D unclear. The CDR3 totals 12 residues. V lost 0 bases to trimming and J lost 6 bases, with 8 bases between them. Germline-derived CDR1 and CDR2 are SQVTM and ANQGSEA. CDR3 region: CSVEDSIHGYTF. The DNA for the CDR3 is TGCAGCGTTGAAGATTCAATCCATGGCTACACCTTC.

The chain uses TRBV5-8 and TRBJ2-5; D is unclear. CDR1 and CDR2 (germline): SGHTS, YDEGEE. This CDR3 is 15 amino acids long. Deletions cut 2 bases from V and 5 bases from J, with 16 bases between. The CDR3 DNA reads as TGTGCCAGCAGCTTTATTAACTTTGAGAGCGAGACCCAGTACTTC. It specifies CASSFINFESETQYF. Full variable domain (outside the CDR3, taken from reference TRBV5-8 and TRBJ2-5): EAGVTQSPTHLIKTRGQQATLRCSPISGHTSVYWYQQALGLGLQFLLWYDEGEERNRGNFPPRFSGRQFPNYSSELNVNALELEDSALYLCASSFINFESETQYFGPGTRLLVL.

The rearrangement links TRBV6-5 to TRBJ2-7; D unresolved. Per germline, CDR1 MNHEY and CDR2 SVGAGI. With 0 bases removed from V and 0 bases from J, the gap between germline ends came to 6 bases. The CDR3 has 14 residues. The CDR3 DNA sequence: TGTGCCAGCAGTTACTCGGCCAGCTCCTACGAGCAGTACTTC. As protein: CASSYSASSYEQYF.

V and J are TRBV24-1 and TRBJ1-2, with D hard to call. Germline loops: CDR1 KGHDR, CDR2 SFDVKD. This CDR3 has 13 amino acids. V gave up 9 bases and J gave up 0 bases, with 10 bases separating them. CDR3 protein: CATDRGSNYGYTF. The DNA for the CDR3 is TGTGCCACCGATCGGGGATCTAACTATGGCTACACCTTC.

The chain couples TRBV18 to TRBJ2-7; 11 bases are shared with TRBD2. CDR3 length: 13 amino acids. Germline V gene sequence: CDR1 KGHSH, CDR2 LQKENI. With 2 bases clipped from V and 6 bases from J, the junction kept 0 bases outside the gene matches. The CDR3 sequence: CASSPGTSGEQYF. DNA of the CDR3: TGTGCCAGCTCACCAGGGACTAGCGGCGAGCAGTACTTC.

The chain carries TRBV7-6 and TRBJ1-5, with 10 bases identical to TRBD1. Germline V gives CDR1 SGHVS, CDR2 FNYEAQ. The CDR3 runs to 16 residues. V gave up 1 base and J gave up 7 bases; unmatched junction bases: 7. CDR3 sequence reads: CASSLGDRGQGQPQHF. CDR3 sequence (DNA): TGTGCCAGCAGCTTAGGAGACAGGGGGCAAGGGCAGCCCCAGCATTTT.